The T cell receptor beta chain described here comes from a study of T-cell memory formation after mild COVID-19. V shed 8 bases and J shed 3 bases, with 10 bases lying between them. The CDR3 runs to 13 residues. Study-level findings and limits: Memory cells collected pre-infection included some clones that later responded, suggesting cross-reactive memory joined. For contracting clones, CD4+ ones sat mainly in CM and EM, CD8+ in EMRA.

A remark on this clonotype: Its specificity is unknown.

TCRdb recomputed calls from the 5' RACE reads with MiXCR, one row per CDR3 protein. This table holds approximately 350,000 distinct CDR3 sequences, over 25% found once. The source is an adult woman who had mild COVID-19 (a few samples of this study predate the infection). Cell type and time point are not known. Sequenced input: PBMCs or a T cell subset sorted from them (not recorded which). The V and J genes are TRBV12-3 or TRBV12-4 and TRBJ2-2; weak D call: TRBD2 (6 bases). As DNA, the CDR3 is TGTGCCAGCGGGACTCTTTACACCGGGGAGCTGTTTTTT. Translated, it gives CASGTLYTGELFF.